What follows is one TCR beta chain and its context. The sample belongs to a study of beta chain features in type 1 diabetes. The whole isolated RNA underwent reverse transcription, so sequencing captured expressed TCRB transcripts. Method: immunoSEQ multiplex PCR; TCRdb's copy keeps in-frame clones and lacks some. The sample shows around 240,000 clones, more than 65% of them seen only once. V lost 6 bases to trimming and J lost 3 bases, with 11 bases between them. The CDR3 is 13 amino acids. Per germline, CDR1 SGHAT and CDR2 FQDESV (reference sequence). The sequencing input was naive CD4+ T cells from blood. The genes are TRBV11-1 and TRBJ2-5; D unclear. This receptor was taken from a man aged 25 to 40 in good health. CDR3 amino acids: CASRRTQKETQYF. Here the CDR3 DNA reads TGTGCCAGCAGACGGACGCAAAAAGAGACCCAGTACTTC.